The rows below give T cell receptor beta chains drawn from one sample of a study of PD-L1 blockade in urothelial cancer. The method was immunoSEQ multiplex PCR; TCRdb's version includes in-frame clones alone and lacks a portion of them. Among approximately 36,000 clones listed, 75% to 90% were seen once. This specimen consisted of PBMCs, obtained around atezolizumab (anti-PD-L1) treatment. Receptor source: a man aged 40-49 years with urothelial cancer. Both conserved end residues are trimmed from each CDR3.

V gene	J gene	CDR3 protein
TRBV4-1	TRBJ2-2	ASSQDRGILPSYTGELF
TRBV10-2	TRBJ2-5	ATSGLGETQY
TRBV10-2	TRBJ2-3	ASRKTGFTDTQY
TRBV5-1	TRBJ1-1	ASSADSQTEAF
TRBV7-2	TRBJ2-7	ASSPGIAGVGEQY
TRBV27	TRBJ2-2	ASRLTGNTGELF
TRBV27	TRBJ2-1	ASSPALADNEQF
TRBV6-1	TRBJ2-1	ASSARDGGAYNEQF
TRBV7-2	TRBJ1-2	ASSLRGWDRGRFGYT
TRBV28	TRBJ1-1	ASSLIRVNTEAF
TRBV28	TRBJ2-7	ASSEDREVSEQY
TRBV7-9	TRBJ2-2	ASSLGGQGATGELF
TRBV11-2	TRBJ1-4	ASSLDGYRGGEKLF
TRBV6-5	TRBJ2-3	ASKQGSRSTDTQY
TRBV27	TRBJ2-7	ASSLRTGTYEQY
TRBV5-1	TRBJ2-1	ASSSPGQAPNEQF
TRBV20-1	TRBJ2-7	SARDQGLGR
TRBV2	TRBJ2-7	ASSGSREGYDEQY
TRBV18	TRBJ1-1	ASSPPSGPGTEAF
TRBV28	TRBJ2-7	ASSGTLRRSYEQY
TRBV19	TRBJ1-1	ASVGQMGTEAF
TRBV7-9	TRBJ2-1	ASSLRSTGDEQF
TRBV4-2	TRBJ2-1	ASSQESLSNEQF
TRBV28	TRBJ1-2	ASRQGVIYGYT
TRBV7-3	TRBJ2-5	ASSLSQGLGETQY
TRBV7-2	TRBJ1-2	ASSSELRADNYGYT
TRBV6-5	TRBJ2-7	ASSYSGTGPYEQY
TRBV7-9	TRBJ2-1	ASRLAGIGDEQF
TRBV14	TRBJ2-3	ASSQDVHTQY
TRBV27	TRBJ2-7	ASSLTPGTSYEQY
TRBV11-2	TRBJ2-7	ASSPTTRNRGSYEQY
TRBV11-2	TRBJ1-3	ASSYPRGGSSGNTIY
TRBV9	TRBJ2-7	ASSVGDLAEGSYEQY
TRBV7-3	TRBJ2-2	ASSPAPGQGPGELF
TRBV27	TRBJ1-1	ASSLIRNTEAF
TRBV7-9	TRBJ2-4	ASSPEQGVKSDIQY
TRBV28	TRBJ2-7	ASSPTGTGGYEQY
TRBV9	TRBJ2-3	ASSPSGRDTQY
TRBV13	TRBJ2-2	ASSFGGLASYGELF
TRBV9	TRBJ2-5	ASSAPGGYGTQY
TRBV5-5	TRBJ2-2	ASSFNRGTGELF
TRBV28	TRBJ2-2	ASSRPSAGNTGELF
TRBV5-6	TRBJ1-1	ASSFLGQADTEAF
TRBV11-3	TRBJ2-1	ASSLVSRDNEQF
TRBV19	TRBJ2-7	ASSIRGSSYEQY
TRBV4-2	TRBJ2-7	ASSQLAGGQYEQY
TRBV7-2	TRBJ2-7	ASSLADSYEQY
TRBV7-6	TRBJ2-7	ASSLDPSSYEQY
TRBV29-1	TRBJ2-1	SAEAAGATYNEQF
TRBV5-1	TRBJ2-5	ASSLAPGSETQY
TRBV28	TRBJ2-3	ASSDAGAGGDTQY
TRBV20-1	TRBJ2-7	SVTRPYEQY
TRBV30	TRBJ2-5	AQQSHSGTGAGTQY
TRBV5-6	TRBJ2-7	ASRGWTGGYEQY